This T cell receptor beta chain was recorded in a study of T cells after yellow fever vaccination. Whole-study results and caveats: A limited proportion of clonotypes was detected within both the CD4 and CD8 compartments. FACS-sorted repertoires could harbor abundant contaminating bulk-population clonotypes. Reappearance after the booster was observed for most primary-vaccination clones (about 97% CD4, roughly 90% CD8).

This CDR3 region has 14 residues. Trimming cost V 5 bases and J 7 bases, with 15 bases left between them. Germline V gene lookup returns CDR1 SEHNR and CDR2 FQNEAQ (reference sequence). This clonotype was detected a few times. The antigen remains unidentified. One entry per CDR3 protein results from TCRdb running MiXCR on the 5' RACE reads. The sample gives some 200,000 distinct CDR3 sequences, more than 9.5% of which show up once; around 34% is in the top ten. This TCR was sampled from a man between 18 and 29 years old who received the YFV17D yellow fever vaccine. Sequenced here: CD8+ T cells sorted from PBMCs, sampled 15 days after the yellow fever booster vaccination. The chain has TRBV7-9 and TRBJ1-3; maybe TRBD1 (5 bases). CDR3 residues: CASSRTPIKNTIYF. CDR3 DNA: TGTGCCAGCAGCAGGACACCCATTAAGAACACCATATATTTT. The variable domain in full, with the rest retrieved from reference TRBV7-9 and TRBJ1-3, is DTGVSQNPRHKITKRGQNVTFRCDPISEHNRLYWYRQTLGQGPEFLTYFQNEAQLEKSRLLSDRFSAERPKGSFSTLEIQRTEQGDSAMYLCASSRTPIKNTIYFGEGSWLTVV.